This passage covers 31 T cell receptor beta chains from one sample sequenced in a study of cytomegalovirus exposure and HLA in healthy donors. The PCR made use of 60 Vbeta and 13 Jbeta primers. The method was immunoSEQ multiplex PCR; TCRdb's version includes in-frame clones alone and lacks a portion of them. The sample has approximately 98,000 clones, 75% to 85% seen once. The sequenced sample consisted of PBMCs. Every receptor here comes from a man aged 18 to 35 in good health and CMV-seropositive.

The J gene is TRBJ2-7, the V gene TRBV19; a weak D match, TRBD1 (5 bases). The CDR3 spans 15 residues. V was clipped by 6 bases and J by 0 bases, with 15 bases between them. Germline assignment: CDR1 LNHDA and CDR2 SQIVND (reference sequence). Here the CDR3 DNA reads TGTGCCAGTAGAAAAGGGGTTGGTTCCTCCTACGAGCAGTACTTC. Protein product: CASRKGVGSSYEQYF.

The gene calls are TRBV19 and TRBJ1-5; D uncertain. Germline V lookup: CDR1 LNHDA, CDR2 SQIVND (reference sequence). V was shortened by 7 bases and J by 0 bases, with 10 bases between the two germline ends. The CDR3 loop spans 14 amino acids. CDR3 DNA sequence: TGTGCCAGTACCCCCAGAAATAGCAATCAGCCCCAGCATTTT. This codes for CASTPRNSNQPQHF.

The chain has TRBV14 and TRBJ1-3, with D unclear. Germline V lookup: CDR1 SGHDN, CDR2 FVKESK. The length of the CDR3 is 16 residues. Trimming took off 1 base at V and 0 bases at J, with 10 bases between the two ends. CDR3 coding DNA: TGTGCCAGCAGCCAAGTTGGCGGATTCTCTGGAAACACCATATATTTT. Its translation is CASSQVGGFSGNTIYF. The full variable domain, with the rest looked up from reference TRBV14 and TRBJ1-3, is EAGVTQFPSHSVIEKGQTVTLRCDPISGHDNLYWYRRVMGKEIKFLLHFVKESKQDESGMPNNRFLAERTGGTYSTLKVQPAELEDSGVYFCASSQVGGFSGNTIYFGEGSWLTVV.

This rearrangement joins TRBV27 to TRBJ1-5, with 11 bases lining up with TRBD1. Trimming cost V 5 bases and J 6 bases; bases outside gene matches: 6. The germline gives CDR1 MNHEY, CDR2 SMNVEV (reference sequence). The CDR3 is 15 residues long. CDR3 nucleotides: TGTGCCAGCAGTATTGGGACAGGGGGATTTCAGCCCCAGCATTTT. The encoded protein is CASSIGTGGFQPQHF.

The V call is TRBV13, the J call TRBJ1-2, with TRBD1 matching over 10 bases. The CDR3 is 16 amino acids. V gave up 5 bases and J gave up 7 bases; unmatched junction bases: 13. The germline V gene has CDR1 PRHDT and CDR2 FYEKMQ (reference sequence). CDR3 amino acids: CASSMSGTGASFGYTF. The CDR3 DNA sequence: TGTGCCAGCAGCATGTCCGGGACAGGGGCCTCTTTTGGCTACACCTTC. Full variable domain (remainder filled in from reference TRBV13 and TRBJ1-2): AAGVIQSPRHLIKEKRETATLKCYPIPRHDTVYWYQQGPGQDPQFLISFYEKMQSDKGSIPDRFSAQQFSDYHSELNMSSLELGDSALYFCASSMSGTGASFGYTFGSGTRLTVV.

The V and J genes are TRBV10-3 and TRBJ2-2; 8 nucleotides match TRBD1. CDR1 is ENHRY and CDR2 is SYGVKD in the germline V gene. The CDR3 spans 15 residues. V gave up 6 bases and J gave up 2 bases; unmatched junction bases: 5. CDR3 nucleotide sequence: TGTGCCATCAGCACAGGACAGGGCAACACCGGGGAGCTGTTTTTT. Amino acid sequence: CAISTGQGNTGELFF.

The V gene is TRBV2, the J gene TRBJ1-2; the D gene is possibly TRBD1 (6 bases). Trimming removed 5 bases at V and 2 bases at J, with 9 bases between. The length of the CDR3 is 13 residues. CDR1 SNHLY and CDR2 FYNNEI come from the germline V gene. CDR3 in amino acids: CASSLDSNYGYTF. The CDR3 DNA is TGTGCCAGCAGTCTGGACAGCAACTATGGCTACACCTTC.

The chain combines TRBV29-1 with TRBJ2-7; TRBD1 aligns across 8 bases. The CDR3 runs to 13 residues. Germline V gives CDR1 SQVTM, CDR2 ANQGSEA. V lost 6 bases, J lost 7 bases, and 11 bases stayed unmatched. CDR3 nucleotides: TGCAGCGTCCGGGACAGGTCTCATGGAGAGCAGTACTTC. Its translation is CSVRDRSHGEQYF.

The rearrangement links TRBV19 to TRBJ2-7; TRBD2 aligns across 10 bases. CDR3 length: 19 residues. Germline V lookup: CDR1 LNHDA, CDR2 SQIVND (reference sequence). V lost 1 base to trimming and J lost 1 base; unmatched junction nucleotides: 13. CDR3 sequence reads: CASSIGGVGLAGASYEQYF. Here the CDR3 DNA reads TGTGCCAGTAGTATAGGAGGAGTTGGGCTAGCGGGGGCTTCCTACGAGCAGTACTTC.

The J gene is TRBJ2-7, the V gene TRBV9; 12 nucleotides match TRBD1. The germline CDR1 and CDR2 sequences are SGDLS and YYNGEE. The CDR3 extends over 16 amino acids. V shed 2 bases and J 3 bases; nucleotides not matched to a gene: 6. The CDR3 loop reads CASSVGQGAPDYEQYF. DNA of the CDR3: TGTGCCAGCAGCGTGGGACAGGGGGCACCTGACTACGAGCAGTACTTC.

The genes are TRBV6-1 and TRBJ1-2; maybe TRBD1 (5 bases). Trimming took 6 bases from V and 5 from J, leaving 16 bases between them. This CDR3 is built from 14 residues. The germline V gene has CDR1 MNHNS and CDR2 SASEGT. In DNA, the CDR3 is TGTGCCAGCAGAATACCGGGACTGCAATATGGCTACACCTTC. It specifies CASRIPGLQYGYTF.

This clone showed up many times. The rearrangement uses TRBV6-5 and TRBJ1-5; tentative D call: TRBD1 (5 bases). Germline V gene lookup returns CDR1 MNHEY and CDR2 SVGAGI. Trimming shortened V by 5 bases and J by 0 bases, and 11 bases separated the two germline ends. The CDR3 is made up of 15 amino acids. CDR3 region: CASSARQSSNQPQHF. CDR3 DNA: TGTGCCAGCAGTGCTCGACAGAGTAGCAATCAGCCCCAGCATTTT.

The V call is TRBV11-3, the J call TRBJ2-3; D is ambiguous. The CDR3 totals 14 residues. CDR1 and CDR2 from the germline V gene are SGHNT and YENEEA. The V end lost 4 bases, the J end lost 4 bases, and 12 bases lay between the germline ends. DNA of the CDR3: TGTGCCAGCAGCTACGGGTCCAAGCCAGATACGCAGTATTTT. It yields the protein CASSYGSKPDTQYF.

This rearrangement joins TRBV4-1 to TRBJ1-2; 8 bases agree with TRBD1. V lost 4 bases and J lost 7; bases outside the gene matches: 17. Germline V gene lookup returns CDR1 MGHRA and CDR2 YSYEKL. This CDR3 contains 17 residues. The CDR3 nucleotides read TGCGCCAGCAGCCGCCTAACAGGACAGGGAGAAAGTAGTGGCTACACCTTC. Translated: CASSRLTGQGESSGYTF.

In its sample, this clone was seen once. The rearrangement joins TRBV15 to TRBJ1-2, with D tentatively TRBD1 (6 bases). V lost 5 bases to trimming and J lost 7 bases, with 11 bases between them. This CDR3 contains 12 residues. Germline V lookup: CDR1 LNHNV, CDR2 YYDKDF (reference sequence). The CDR3 coding sequence is TGTGCCACCAGCCAAGGGGGTCTTGGCTACACCTTC. It codes for CATSQGGLGYTF.

This chain links TRBV7-8 with TRBJ1-1, with unresolved D. Trimming took 5 bases from V and 8 from J, leaving 12 bases between them. This CDR3 contains 12 residues. Germline V CDR1 and CDR2: SGHVS, FQNEAQ. The CDR3 reads CASSPPRGEAFF. The DNA for the CDR3 is TGTGCCAGCAGCCCCCCCCGGGGAGAAGCTTTCTTT.

The J gene is TRBJ2-2, the V gene TRBV29-1; 7 bases agree with TRBD2. Unmatched junction bases numbered 11, after V lost 6 bases and J lost 4 bases. The CDR3 covers 15 residues. The germline CDR1 and CDR2 sequences are SQVTM and ANQGSEA. The CDR3 loop is CSVWGGGLGTGELFF. CDR3 bases: TGCAGCGTCTGGGGCGGGGGTTTGGGCACCGGGGAGCTGTTTTTT.

The DNA for the CDR3 is TGTGCCAGCACTACACTAGCGGGGGGAGTCGGGGAGCTGTTTTTT. The encoded protein is CASTTLAGGVGELFF. The chain recombines TRBV9 with TRBJ2-2; 12 nucleotides match TRBD2. Germline V gene lookup returns CDR1 SGDLS and CDR2 YYNGEE. V lost 6 bases, J lost 7 bases, and 7 bases stayed unmatched. CDR3 length equals 15 residues.

The chain is built from TRBV14 and TRBJ1-1; possible D gene TRBD1, 5 bases. Germline V CDR1 and CDR2: SGHDN, FVKESK. The V and J ends lost 1 base and 7 bases respectively, with 16 bases between them. This CDR3 comprises 15 residues. CDR3: CASSQAEGRGLEAFF. The CDR3 DNA sequence: TGTGCCAGCAGCCAAGCTGAGGGGCGGGGACTTGAAGCTTTCTTT.

The chain combines TRBV9 with TRBJ2-7; TRBD1 agrees at 10 bases. Germline V lookup: CDR1 SGDLS, CDR2 YYNGEE. The CDR3 has 19 amino acids. V was pared by 3 bases and J by 4 bases, with 19 bases of the junction left unmatched. The CDR3 sequence is CASSGPPGTGVPPLYEQYF. CDR3 nucleotide sequence: TGTGCCAGCAGCGGACCGCCGGGGACAGGGGTCCCCCCCCTTTACGAGCAGTACTTC.

The gene calls are TRBV10-2 and TRBJ1-1; D is perhaps TRBD1 (5 bases). Germline CDR1 WSHSY, CDR2 SAAADI. V was shortened by 3 bases and J by 7 bases, with 9 bases between the two germline ends. This CDR3 is 12 amino acids long. The CDR3 loop is CASSERQLEAFF. The CDR3 DNA reads as TGCGCCAGCAGTGAACGACAGCTTGAAGCTTTCTTT.

CDR3 amino acids: CASSVLDSEYYGYTF. The CDR3 DNA is TGTGCCAGCAGCGTATTGGACTCCGAGTACTATGGCTACACCTTC. The rearrangement joins TRBV9 to TRBJ1-2; D not resolved. There are 15 residues in the CDR3. Trimming left V 1 base short and J 3 bases short, with 13 bases between. CDR1 is SGDLS and CDR2 is YYNGEE in the germline V gene.

The rearrangement uses TRBV5-1 and TRBJ2-5; D gene uncertain. V was pared by 0 bases and J by 0 bases, with 15 bases between. The length of the CDR3 is 17 residues. Germline lookup yields CDR1 SGHRS and CDR2 YFSETQ. CDR3 DNA sequence: TGCGCCAGCAGCTTGGTTGGAGAAACGTCGGACCAAGAGACCCAGTACTTC. Its protein product is CASSLVGETSDQETQYF.

This chain connects TRBV2 to TRBJ2-5; 12 bases match TRBD2. Germline V gives CDR1 SNHLY, CDR2 FYNNEI. This CDR3 spans 16 amino acids. The junction had 12 bases not matched to a gene; V was cut back by 7 bases and J by 6 bases. The CDR3 loop reads CASKQILAGGPKTQYF. Here the CDR3 DNA reads TGTGCCAGCAAACAAATTCTAGCGGGGGGGCCTAAGACCCAGTACTTC.

V and J are TRBV28 and TRBJ2-2, with 9 bases that match TRBD1. The germline V gene encodes CDR1 MDHEN and CDR2 SYDVKM. Unmatched junction bases numbered 5, after V lost 4 bases and J lost 5 bases. CDR3 length: 15 amino acids. CDR3 protein: CASSYGTGRTGELFF. CDR3 coding DNA: TGTGCCAGCAGTTACGGGACAGGGAGAACCGGGGAGCTGTTTTTT.

This clone showed up just once. This chain uses TRBV28 with TRBJ2-7; possible D gene TRBD1, 5 bases. Per germline, CDR1 MDHEN and CDR2 SYDVKM. The CDR3 has 17 amino acids. V gave up 2 bases and J gave up 3 bases, with 20 bases separating them. CDR3 sequence: CASSLPTVVDSDYEQYF. CDR3 nucleotide sequence: TGTGCCAGCAGTTTACCTACCGTCGTCGACAGCGACTACGAGCAGTACTTC. Using reference TRBV28 and TRBJ2-7 for the parts outside the CDR3, the full variable domain is DVKVTQSSRYLVKRTGEKVFLECVQDMDHENMFWYRQDPGLGLRLIYFSYDVKMKEKGDIPEGYSVSREKKERFSLILESASTNQTSMYLCASSLPTVVDSDYEQYFGPGTRLTVT.

V and J are TRBV2 and TRBJ1-2; 7 positions match TRBD1. J lost 3 bases, V lost 3 bases, and 4 bases had no gene match. The CDR3 runs 14 residues. From germline, CDR1 is SNHLY and CDR2 FYNNEI. CDR3 sequence (DNA): TGTGCCAGCAGTGATGAAACAGGGGACTATGGCTACACCTTC. This encodes CASSDETGDYGYTF.

The chain carries TRBV7-9 and TRBJ2-3, with D maybe TRBD2 (6 bases). The CDR3 loop spans 18 amino acids. The V gene's germline CDR1 is SEHNR and CDR2 FQNEAQ (reference sequence). The germline V and J ends were trimmed by 5 bases and 4 bases, with 25 bases remaining between them. CDR3 DNA: TGTGCCAGCAGCCCCTGGAGGGGACGCCGTCAAACCCCAGATACGCAGTATTTT. This encodes CASSPWRGRRQTPDTQYF. Complete variable domain (other parts from reference TRBV7-9 and TRBJ2-3): DTGVSQNPRHKITKRGQNVTFRCDPISEHNRLYWYRQTLGQGPEFLTYFQNEAQLEKSRLLSDRFSAERPKGSFSTLEIQRTEQGDSAMYLCASSPWRGRRQTPDTQYFGPGTRLTVL.

The V gene is TRBV30, the J gene TRBJ1-6; 7 bases are a match to TRBD1. The CDR3 has 12 amino acids. Per germline, CDR1 GTSNPN and CDR2 SVGIG (reference sequence). The J segment lost 12 bases and the V segment lost 4 bases, leaving 6 bases of the junction unmatched. CDR3 sequence: CAWIRDSGPLHF. CDR3 nucleotides: TGTGCCTGGATTCGGGACAGCGGACCCCTCCACTTT.

This chain connects TRBV6-1 to TRBJ2-3, with 8 bases lining up with TRBD2. The junction had 4 bases not matched to a gene; V was cut back by 5 bases and J by 3 bases. Germline V gene data show CDR1 as MNHNS and CDR2 as SASEGT. The CDR3 spans 14 residues. The CDR3 loop is CASSLRLATDTQYF. DNA for the CDR3: TGTGCCAGCAGTCTACGACTAGCGACAGATACGCAGTATTTT.

The V and J genes are TRBV10-3 and TRBJ2-1, with TRBD2 identical over 9 bases. The V and J ends lost 3 bases and 5 bases, in that order; junction bases with no gene match: 8. CDR3 length: 16 amino acids. CDR1 and CDR2 from the germline V gene are ENHRY and SYGVKD. CDR3 nucleotide sequence: TGTGCCATCAGTGAAGAGAGCGGGGGGACAAACAATGAGCAGTTCTTC. Encoded protein: CAISEESGGTNNEQFF.